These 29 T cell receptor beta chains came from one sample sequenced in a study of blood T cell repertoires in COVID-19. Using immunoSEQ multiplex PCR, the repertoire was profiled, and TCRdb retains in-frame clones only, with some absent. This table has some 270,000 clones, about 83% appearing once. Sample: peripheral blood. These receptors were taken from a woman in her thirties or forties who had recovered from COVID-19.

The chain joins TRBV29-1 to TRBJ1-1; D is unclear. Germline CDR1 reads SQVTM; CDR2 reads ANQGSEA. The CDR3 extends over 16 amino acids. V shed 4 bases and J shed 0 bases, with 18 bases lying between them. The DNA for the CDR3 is TGCAGCGTTGTCGAGGGTTTTGGTGGCTTGAACACTGAAGCTTTCTTT. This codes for CSVVEGFGGLNTEAFF.

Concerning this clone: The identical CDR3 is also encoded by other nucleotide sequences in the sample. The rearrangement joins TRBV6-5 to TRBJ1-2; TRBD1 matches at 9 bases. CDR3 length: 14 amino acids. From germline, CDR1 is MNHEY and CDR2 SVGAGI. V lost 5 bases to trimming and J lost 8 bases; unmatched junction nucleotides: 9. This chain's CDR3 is CASSQTGGSRGYTF. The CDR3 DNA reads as TGTGCCAGCAGTCAAACAGGGGGCTCGAGAGGCTACACCTTC.

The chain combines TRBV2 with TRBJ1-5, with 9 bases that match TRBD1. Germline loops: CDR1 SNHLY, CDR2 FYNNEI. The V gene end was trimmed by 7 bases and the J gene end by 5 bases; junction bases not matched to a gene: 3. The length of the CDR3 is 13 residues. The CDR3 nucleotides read TGTGCCAGCACTTGGACAGGGGATCAGCCCCAGCATTTT. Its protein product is CASTWTGDQPQHF.

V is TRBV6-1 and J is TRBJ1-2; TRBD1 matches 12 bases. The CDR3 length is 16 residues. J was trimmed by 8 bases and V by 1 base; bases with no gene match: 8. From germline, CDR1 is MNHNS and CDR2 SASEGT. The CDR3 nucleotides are TGTGCCAGCAGTGAAGTTAGGGACAGGGGGCGCGGAGGCTACACCTTC. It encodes CASSEVRDRGRGGYTF.

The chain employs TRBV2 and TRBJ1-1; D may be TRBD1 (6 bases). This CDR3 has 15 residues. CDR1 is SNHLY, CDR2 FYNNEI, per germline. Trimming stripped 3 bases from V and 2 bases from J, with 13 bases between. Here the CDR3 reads CASSDPGTPNTEAFF. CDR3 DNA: TGTGCCAGCAGTGACCCCGGGACACCAAACACTGAAGCTTTCTTT.

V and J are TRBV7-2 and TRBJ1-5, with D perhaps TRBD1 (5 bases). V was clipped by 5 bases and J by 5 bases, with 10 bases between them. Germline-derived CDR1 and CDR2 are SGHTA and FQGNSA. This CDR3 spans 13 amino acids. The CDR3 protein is CASSPRGDQPQHF. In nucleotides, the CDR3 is TGTGCCAGCAGCCCCCGGGGGGATCAGCCCCAGCATTTT.

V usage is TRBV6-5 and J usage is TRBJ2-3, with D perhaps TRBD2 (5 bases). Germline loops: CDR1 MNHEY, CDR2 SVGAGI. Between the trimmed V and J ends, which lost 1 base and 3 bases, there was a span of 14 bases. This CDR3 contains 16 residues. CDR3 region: CASSYFGGIGTDTQYF. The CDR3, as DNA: TGTGCCAGCAGTTACTTCGGAGGTATAGGGACAGATACGCAGTATTTT.

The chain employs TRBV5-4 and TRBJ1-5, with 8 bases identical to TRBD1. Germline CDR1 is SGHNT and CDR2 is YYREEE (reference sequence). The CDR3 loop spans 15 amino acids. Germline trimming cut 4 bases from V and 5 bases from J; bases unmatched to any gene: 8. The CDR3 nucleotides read TGTGCCAGCAGCCTGCAGGGGGCCGAAGATCAGCCCCAGCATTTT. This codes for CASSLQGAEDQPQHF.

The chain's CDR3 is CASSFLGQGSYEQYF. In nucleotides, the CDR3 is TGTGCCAGCAGCTTCCTCGGCCAGGGCTCCTACGAGCAGTACTTC. The chain carries TRBV5-6 and TRBJ2-7; a weak D match, TRBD1 (5 bases). The germline V gene has CDR1 SGHDT and CDR2 YYEEEE. The V gene lost 2 bases and the J gene lost 0 bases, with 12 bases spanning the gap. CDR3 length: 15 residues.

The CDR3 reads CASSSPTGTSGRNQPQHF. CDR3 sequence (DNA): TGTGCCAGCAGCTCCCCCACCGGGACATCAGGCCGAAATCAGCCCCAGCATTTT. V gene TRBV6-2 or TRBV6-3 combines with J gene TRBJ1-5, with D maybe TRBD1 (6 bases). Trimming shortened V by 6 bases and J by 4 bases, and 25 bases separated the two germline ends. Germline CDR1 MNHEY, CDR2 SVGEGT. There are 18 residues in the CDR3.

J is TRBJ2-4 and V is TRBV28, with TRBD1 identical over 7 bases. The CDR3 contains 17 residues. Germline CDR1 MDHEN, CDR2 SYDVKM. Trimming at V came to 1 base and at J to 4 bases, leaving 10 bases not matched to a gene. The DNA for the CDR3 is TGTGCCAGCAGTTTATCTTGGCATTGGGACAGAAAAAACATTCAGTACTTC. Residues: CASSLSWHWDRKNIQYF.

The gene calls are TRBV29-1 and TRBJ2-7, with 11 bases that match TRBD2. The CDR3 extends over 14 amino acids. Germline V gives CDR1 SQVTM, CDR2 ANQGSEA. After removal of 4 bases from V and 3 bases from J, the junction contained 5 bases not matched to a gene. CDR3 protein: CSVVGLAGNYEQYF. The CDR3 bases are TGCAGCGTTGTCGGACTAGCGGGTAACTACGAGCAGTACTTC.

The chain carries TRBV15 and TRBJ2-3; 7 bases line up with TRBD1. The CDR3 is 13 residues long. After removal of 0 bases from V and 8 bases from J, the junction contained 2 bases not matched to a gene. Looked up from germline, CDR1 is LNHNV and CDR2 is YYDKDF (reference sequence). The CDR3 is CATSRDRQGTQYF. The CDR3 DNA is TGTGCCACCAGCAGAGATCGACAGGGTACGCAGTATTTT. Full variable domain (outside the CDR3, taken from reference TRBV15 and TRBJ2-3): DAMVIQNPRYQVTQFGKPVTLSCSQTLNHNVMYWYQQKSSQAPKLLFHYYDKDFNNEADTPDNFQSRRPNTSFCFLDIRSPGLGDTAMYLCATSRDRQGTQYFGPGTRLTVL.

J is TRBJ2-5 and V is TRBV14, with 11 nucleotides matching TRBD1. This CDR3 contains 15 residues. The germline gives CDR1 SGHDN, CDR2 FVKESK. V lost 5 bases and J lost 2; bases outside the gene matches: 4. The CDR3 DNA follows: TGTGCCAGCAGCGGGGACAGGGGGAGTCAAGAGACCCAGTACTTC. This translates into CASSGDRGSQETQYF.

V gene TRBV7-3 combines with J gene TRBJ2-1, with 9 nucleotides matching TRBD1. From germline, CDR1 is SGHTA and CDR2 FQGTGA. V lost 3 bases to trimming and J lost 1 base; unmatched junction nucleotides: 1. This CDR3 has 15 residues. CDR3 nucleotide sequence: TGTGCCAGCAGCTTTGACAGGGGGTCCTACAATGAGCAGTTCTTC. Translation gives CASSFDRGSYNEQFF.

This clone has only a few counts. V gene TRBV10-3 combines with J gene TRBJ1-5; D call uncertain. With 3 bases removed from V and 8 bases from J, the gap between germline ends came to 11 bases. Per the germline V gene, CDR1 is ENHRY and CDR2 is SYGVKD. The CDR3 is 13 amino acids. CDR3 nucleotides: TGTGCCATCAGTGACCCCCAGGATGAGCCCCAGCATTTT. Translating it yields CAISDPQDEPQHF.

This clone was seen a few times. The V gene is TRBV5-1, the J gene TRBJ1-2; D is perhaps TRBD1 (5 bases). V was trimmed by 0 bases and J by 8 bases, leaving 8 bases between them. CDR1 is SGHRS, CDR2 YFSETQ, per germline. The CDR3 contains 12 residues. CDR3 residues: CASSLAGDGYTF. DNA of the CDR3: TGCGCCAGCAGCTTGGCGGGGGACGGCTACACCTTC.

The CDR3 region is CASSERGAGANVLTF. The DNA for the CDR3 is TGTGCCAGCAGCGAACGGGGGGCTGGGGCCAACGTCCTGACTTTC. The chain has TRBV9 and TRBJ2-6; 7 bases align to TRBD2. Germline CDR1 is SGDLS and CDR2 is YYNGEE. V was clipped by 3 bases and J by 2 bases; unmatched bases: 2. The CDR3 is made up of 15 amino acids. Full variable domain (outside the CDR3, taken from reference TRBV9 and TRBJ2-6): DSGVTQTPKHLITATGQRVTLRCSPRSGDLSVYWYQQSLDQGLQFLIQYYNGEERAKGNILERFSAQQFPDLHSELNLSSLELGDSALYFCASSERGAGANVLTFGAGSRLTVL.

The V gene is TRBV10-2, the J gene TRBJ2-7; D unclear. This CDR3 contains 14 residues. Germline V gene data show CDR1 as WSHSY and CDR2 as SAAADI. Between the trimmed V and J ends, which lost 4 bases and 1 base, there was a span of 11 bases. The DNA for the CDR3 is TGCGCCAGCAGTGGTCGCGGAGTATCCTACGAGCAGTACTTC. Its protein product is CASSGRGVSYEQYF.

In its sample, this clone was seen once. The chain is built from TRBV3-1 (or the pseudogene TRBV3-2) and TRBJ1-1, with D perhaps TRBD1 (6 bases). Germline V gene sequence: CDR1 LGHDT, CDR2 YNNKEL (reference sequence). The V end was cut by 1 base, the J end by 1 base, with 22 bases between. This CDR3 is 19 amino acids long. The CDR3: CASSQVWLVKGQTNTEAFF. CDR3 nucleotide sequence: TGTGCCAGCAGCCAAGTCTGGTTAGTGAAAGGACAGACGAACACTGAAGCTTTCTTT.

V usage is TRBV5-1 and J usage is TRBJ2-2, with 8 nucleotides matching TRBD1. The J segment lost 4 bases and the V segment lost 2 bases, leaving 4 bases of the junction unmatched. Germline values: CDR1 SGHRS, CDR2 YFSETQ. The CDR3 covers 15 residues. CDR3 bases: TGCGCCAGCAGCTTTACAGGGGGGTTCACCGGGGAGCTGTTTTTT. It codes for CASSFTGGFTGELFF. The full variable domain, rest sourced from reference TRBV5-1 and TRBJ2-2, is KAGVTQTPRYLIKTRGQQVTLSCSPISGHRSVSWYQQTPGQGLQFLFEYFSETQRNKGNFPGRFSGRQFSNSRSEMNVSTLELGDSALYLCASSFTGGFTGELFFGEGSRLTVL.

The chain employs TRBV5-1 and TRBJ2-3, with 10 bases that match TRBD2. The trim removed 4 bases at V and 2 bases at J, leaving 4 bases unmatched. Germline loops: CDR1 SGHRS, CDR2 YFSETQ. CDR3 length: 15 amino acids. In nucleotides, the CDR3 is TGCGCCAGCAGCCTAGGGACTAGCGACACAGATACGCAGTATTTT. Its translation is CASSLGTSDTDTQYF. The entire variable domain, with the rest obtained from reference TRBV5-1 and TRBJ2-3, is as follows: KAGVTQTPRYLIKTRGQQVTLSCSPISGHRSVSWYQQTPGQGLQFLFEYFSETQRNKGNFPGRFSGRQFSNSRSEMNVSTLELGDSALYLCASSLGTSDTDTQYFGPGTRLTVL.

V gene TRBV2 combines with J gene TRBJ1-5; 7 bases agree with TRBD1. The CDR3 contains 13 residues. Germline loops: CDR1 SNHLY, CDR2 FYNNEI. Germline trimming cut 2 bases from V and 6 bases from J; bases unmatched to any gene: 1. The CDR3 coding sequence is TGTGCCAGCAGTGAAAACAGGGGTCAGCCCCAGCATTTT. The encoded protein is CASSENRGQPQHF.

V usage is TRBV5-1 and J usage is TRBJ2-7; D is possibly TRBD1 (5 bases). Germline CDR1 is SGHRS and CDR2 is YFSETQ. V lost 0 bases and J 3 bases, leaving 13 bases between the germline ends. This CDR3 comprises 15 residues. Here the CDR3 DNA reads TGCGCCAGCAGCTTGGAGCAGGGTTCCAACTACGAGCAGTACTTC. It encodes CASSLEQGSNYEQYF.

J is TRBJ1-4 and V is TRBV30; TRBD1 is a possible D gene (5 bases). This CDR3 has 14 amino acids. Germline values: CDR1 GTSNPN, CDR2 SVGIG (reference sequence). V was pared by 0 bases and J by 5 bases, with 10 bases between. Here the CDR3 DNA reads TGTGCCTGGAGTGTCGGGGGGATCAATGAAAAACTGTTTTTT. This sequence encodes CAWSVGGINEKLFF.

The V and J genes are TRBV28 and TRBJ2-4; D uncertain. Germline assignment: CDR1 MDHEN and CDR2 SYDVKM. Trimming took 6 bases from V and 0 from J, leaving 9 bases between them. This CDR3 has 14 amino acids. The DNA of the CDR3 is TGTGCCAGCAGACCACAGCTAGCCAAAAACATTCAGTACTTC. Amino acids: CASRPQLAKNIQYF.

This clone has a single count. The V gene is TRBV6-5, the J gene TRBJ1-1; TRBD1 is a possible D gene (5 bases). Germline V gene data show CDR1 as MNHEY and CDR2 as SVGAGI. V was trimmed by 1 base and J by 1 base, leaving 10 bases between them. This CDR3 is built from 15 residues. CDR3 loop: CASSYWGRENTEAFF. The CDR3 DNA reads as TGTGCCAGCAGTTACTGGGGCCGCGAGAACACTGAAGCTTTCTTT.

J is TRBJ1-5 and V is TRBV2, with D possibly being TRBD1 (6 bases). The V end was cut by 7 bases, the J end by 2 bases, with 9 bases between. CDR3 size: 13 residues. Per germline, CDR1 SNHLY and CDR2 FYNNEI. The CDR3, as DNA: TGTGCCAGCAACAGGGATGGCAATCAGCCCCAGCATTTT. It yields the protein CASNRDGNQPQHF.

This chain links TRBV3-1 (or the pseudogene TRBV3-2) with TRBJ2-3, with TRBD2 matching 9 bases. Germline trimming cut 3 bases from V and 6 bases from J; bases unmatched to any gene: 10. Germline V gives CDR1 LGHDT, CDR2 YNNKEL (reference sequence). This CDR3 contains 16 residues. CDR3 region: CASSQAPGLASDTQYF. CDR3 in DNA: TGTGCCAGCAGCCAGGCCCCGGGACTAGCTAGTGATACGCAGTATTTT.